Presented here are 23 T cell receptor beta chains from one specimen sequenced in a study of T cells expressing NK-cell markers. TCRdb reanalyzed the 5' RACE reads and collapses them to one entry per CDR3 protein, without DNA. Seen in this sample are 400,000 or so distinct CDR3 sequences; the ten most common clones hold about 10%. Sequenced: blood T cells: a sorted CD56 or NKG2C T cell subset, CD4+ or CD8+ T cells, or bulk PBMC T cells (not recorded which). Receptors were obtained from a woman aged 45-65 years in good health.

This chain uses TRBV15 with TRBJ1-2. This CDR3 contains 12 residues. Germline V lookup: CDR1 LNHNV, CDR2 YYDKDF (reference sequence). This chain's CDR3 is CATSRDLSPYTF. Full variable domain (missing parts from reference TRBV15 and TRBJ1-2): DAMVIQNPRYQVTQFGKPVTLSCSQTLNHNVMYWYQQKSSQAPKLLFHYYDKDFNNEADTPDNFQSRRPNTSFCFLDIRSPGLGDTAMYLCATSRDLSPYTFGSGTRLTVV.

The V gene is TRBV12-3 or TRBV12-4, the J gene TRBJ1-6. The CDR3 is 14 residues long. This CDR3 is CASSLGPTNSPLHF.

The rearrangement links TRBV6-5 to TRBJ2-2; TCRdb indicates TRBD1, and absent DNA this call remains unverified. Germline V gives CDR1 MNHEY, CDR2 SVGAGI. The CDR3 loop spans 15 amino acids. This chain's CDR3 is CASSYPKGGTGELFF.

The chain carries TRBV20-1 and TRBJ1-1; the TCRdb call, TRBD1, lacks DNA for checking. The germline gives CDR1 DFQATT, CDR2 SNEGSKA (reference sequence). This CDR3 spans 15 amino acids. CDR3 sequence: CSAMPPTGSDTEAFF.

J is TRBJ2-3 and V is TRBV10-3; TCRdb gives TRBD2 as the D gene, but with no DNA this cannot be confirmed. CDR1 is ENHRY and CDR2 is SYGVKD in the germline V gene. This CDR3 contains 13 residues. The CDR3 region is CAATPRGVDTQYF.

The chain's CDR3 is CATGLAANYEQYF. The rearrangement uses TRBV10-3 and TRBJ2-7; TCRdb's D gene call, TRBD2, goes unchecked for lack of DNA. Germline CDR1 reads ENHRY; CDR2 reads SYGVKD. CDR3 length: 13 amino acids.

The V and J genes are TRBV12-3 or TRBV12-4 and TRBJ2-2; TCRdb calls TRBD2, which cannot be checked without DNA. The CDR3 is made up of 18 amino acids. The CDR3 spells CASSSGLAGGLNTGELFF.

The gene calls are TRBV3-1 and TRBJ2-2; TCRdb proposes TRBD2, but this gene call is untestable without DNA. This CDR3 is built from 16 residues. Germline V gene sequence: CDR1 LGHDT, CDR2 YNNKEL (reference sequence). CDR3 sequence reads: CASSRPSGANTGELFF.

The V and J genes are TRBV10-3 and TRBJ2-7. This CDR3 is 15 amino acids long. Germline CDR1 ENHRY, CDR2 SYGVKD. CDR3 region: CAISEATRNMYEQYF.

The rearrangement links TRBV3-1 to TRBJ2-7; TCRdb lists TRBD2, though no DNA is available to test this call. CDR3 length equals 15 residues. CDR1 LGHDT and CDR2 YNNKEL come from the germline V gene (reference sequence). CDR3: CASSPTGTSKNEQYF.

The rearrangement joins TRBV9 to TRBJ2-2; with no DNA, the TCRdb D assignment of TRBD2 cannot be verified. The CDR3 length is 18 residues. Germline V lookup: CDR1 SGDLS, CDR2 YYNGEE. CDR3 loop: CASSVSSGSGVNTGELFF.

This sequence joins TRBV30 and TRBJ1-1. The CDR3 spans 12 residues. The V gene's germline CDR1 is GTSNPN and CDR2 SVGIG (reference sequence). CDR3: CAWNPENTEAFF.

The chain is built from TRBV6-6 and TRBJ2-2; TCRdb calls TRBD2, which cannot be checked without DNA. Germline values: CDR1 MNHNY, CDR2 SVGAGI (reference sequence). CDR3 length equals 15 residues. CDR3 residues: CASKIAGGDTGELFF.

The rearrangement joins TRBV4-2 to TRBJ2-2; the D call from TCRdb, TRBD1, cannot be confirmed without DNA. The germline gives CDR1 LGHNA, CDR2 YNFKEQ. CDR3 length: 16 amino acids. The CDR3 is CASSQMGGANTGELFF.

This CDR3 reads CSARDRRRNTDTQYF. The chain employs TRBV20-1 and TRBJ2-3. Germline values: CDR1 DFQATT, CDR2 SNEGSKA (reference sequence). CDR3 length: 15 amino acids.

J is TRBJ2-3 and V is TRBV5-1; TCRdb returns TRBD2, unconfirmable since there is no DNA. The germline gives CDR1 SGHRS, CDR2 YFSETQ. The CDR3 runs 19 residues. The CDR3 loop reads CASSLAFLSLARFTDTQYF.

The V gene is TRBV3-1, the J gene TRBJ2-2. The CDR3 has 14 residues. CDR1 and CDR2 from the germline V gene are LGHDT and YNNKEL (reference sequence). CDR3 in amino acids: CASSLKDKTGELFF.

The V gene is TRBV20-1, the J gene TRBJ1-1; the TRBD1 assignment by TCRdb is unverifiable without DNA. The length of the CDR3 is 16 residues. Germline lookup yields CDR1 DFQATT and CDR2 SNEGSKA (reference sequence). This chain's CDR3 is CSARDLRGHPDTEAFF.

The chain combines TRBV5-1 with TRBJ2-3; checking the TCRdb D call of TRBD1 is not possible without DNA. The CDR3 totals 14 residues. The germline CDR1 and CDR2 sequences are SGHRS and YFSETQ. CDR3 sequence: CASSAGQGGMRQYF.

This chain joins TRBV29-1 and TRBJ2-4. CDR3 length: 13 amino acids. Germline V gene lookup returns CDR1 SQVTM and CDR2 ANQGSEA. CDR3 sequence: CSVVEERLNIQYF.

This sequence joins TRBV12-3 or TRBV12-4 and TRBJ2-1; TCRdb indicates TRBD2, and absent DNA this call remains unverified. The CDR3 spans 14 residues. The CDR3 is CASRLLADHNEQFF.

The chain joins TRBV5-6 to TRBJ2-2; TCRdb selects TRBD2, and the lack of DNA leaves this call unchecked. Germline V CDR1 and CDR2: SGHDT, YYEEEE. The CDR3 length is 17 residues. The CDR3 reads CASSFATTSGIGGELFF.

The chain employs TRBV29-1 and TRBJ2-1. The length of the CDR3 is 11 residues. Germline CDR1 reads SQVTM; CDR2 reads ANQGSEA. CDR3 sequence reads: CSVDPEREQFF.